Below, 8 T cell receptor beta chains from the same sample are listed, as sequenced in a study of cytomegalovirus exposure and HLA in healthy donors. Vbeta (60) and Jbeta (13) primers were used in the PCR. Produced via immunoSEQ multiplex PCR; TCRdb's table is partial and in-frame only. The sample contains 95,000 to 150,000 clones, 80% of which appear only once. The sequenced sample consisted of PBMCs. The receptors were sampled from a man aged 45-65 years in good health and CMV-seronegative.

The rearrangement joins TRBV6-6 to TRBJ1-1, with 7 bases fitting TRBD1. Germline CDR1 is MNHNY and CDR2 is SVGAGI (reference sequence). J gave up 4 bases and V 6 bases, and 14 bases lay outside the gene matches. This CDR3 has 16 residues. This CDR3 is CASRSDRVAWSTEAFF. The CDR3 DNA reads as TGTGCCAGCAGGAGCGACAGGGTGGCTTGGAGCACTGAAGCTTTCTTT.

Only a few counts were recorded for this clone. The rearrangement links TRBV6-1 to TRBJ2-7, with no clear D. The germline CDR1 and CDR2 sequences are MNHNS and SASEGT. This CDR3 comprises 11 residues. V lost 7 bases to trimming and J lost 3 bases, with 7 bases between them. The CDR3 loop is CASINSYEQYF. The CDR3 bases are TGTGCCAGCATAAACAGCTACGAGCAGTACTTC.

The chain recombines TRBV5-6 with TRBJ1-2; D remains ambiguous. The germline gives CDR1 SGHDT, CDR2 YYEEEE. The CDR3 runs 14 residues. Trimming cost V 0 bases and J 4 bases, with 10 bases left between them. The chain's CDR3 is CASSLAAGTYGYTF. For the CDR3, the DNA is TGTGCCAGCAGCTTGGCCGCGGGTACCTATGGCTACACCTTC. Full variable domain (rest looked up from reference TRBV5-6 and TRBJ1-2): DAGVTQSPTHLIKTRGQQVTLRCSPKSGHDTVSWYQQALGQGPQFIFQYYEEEERQRGNFPDRFSGHQFPNYSSELNVNALLLGDSALYLCASSLAAGTYGYTFGSGTRLTVV.

This chain joins TRBV4-3 and TRBJ1-6; no clear D gene. The CDR3 covers 15 residues. Trimming stripped 0 bases from V and 3 bases from J, with 6 bases between. The germline V gene encodes CDR1 LGHNA and CDR2 YSLEER. CDR3 bases: TGCGCCAGCAGCCAAGATCCCATCTATAATTCACCCCTCCACTTT. Translation gives CASSQDPIYNSPLHF.

This clone was recorded a few times. The rearrangement links TRBV25-1 to TRBJ2-7, with TRBD1 matching 8 bases. The CDR3 has 15 amino acids. Germline CDR1 and CDR2: MGHDK and SYGVNS. With 6 bases clipped from V and 4 bases from J, the junction kept 11 bases outside the gene matches. As DNA, the CDR3 is TGTGCCAGCAGCCCGGGAAACAGGGGGGTTTACGAGCAGTACTTC. Its translation is CASSPGNRGVYEQYF.

This clone was observed once. One junction end does not reproduce the germline sequence, and a read error may be involved. V usage is TRBV15 and J usage is TRBJ1-1; tentative D call: TRBD1 (6 bases). This CDR3 is 15 amino acids long. Germline V gene data show CDR1 as LNHNV and CDR2 as YYDKDF (reference sequence). CDR3 protein: CATSRDRGMNTEPFF. The CDR3 nucleotides read TGTGCCACCAGCAGAGATAGGGGGATGAACACTGAACCTTTCTTT.

This chain joins TRBV19 and TRBJ2-7; possible D gene TRBD1, 6 bases. The germline V gene has CDR1 LNHDA and CDR2 SQIVND (reference sequence). Trimming pared 5 bases from V and 3 bases from J, leaving 14 bases between. The CDR3 extends over 14 amino acids. CDR3 loop: CASSSDRSLYEQYF. CDR3 coding DNA: TGTGCCAGTAGTTCCGACAGGAGTCTCTACGAGCAGTACTTC.

The chain links TRBV5-1 to TRBJ1-6, with TRBD1 identical over 11 bases. CDR3 length: 18 amino acids. Germline values: CDR1 SGHRS, CDR2 YFSETQ. V shed 7 bases and J 7 bases; nucleotides not matched to a gene: 16. The CDR3 loop is CASRPGPGQGGSNSPLHF. The CDR3 region has the DNA TGCGCCAGCCGTCCGGGTCCGGGACAGGGGGGTTCCAATTCACCCCTCCACTTT.